This passage covers 8 T cell receptor beta chains from one sample sequenced in a study of blood T cells in healthy people across ages. A second PCR, run for about 6 to 11 cycles, used a sample-barcoded 5' primer plus a J-beta primer mix. One entry per CDR3 protein, called by TCRdb with MiXCR from the 5' RACE reads. The sample includes roughly 1.7 million distinct CDR3 sequences, 34% of them seen just once. The sequenced sample was blood. Receptors were obtained from a woman aged 25 to 39 in good health.

The chain joins TRBV5-1 to TRBJ2-2, with 14 positions matching TRBD2. CDR1 and CDR2 (germline): SGHRS, YFSETQ. The CDR3 is made up of 17 amino acids. Losses at the gene ends were 4 bases for V and 5 bases for J; bases not matched to a gene: 7. This CDR3 reads CASSPGLAGGLTGELFF. The CDR3 DNA reads TGCGCCAGCAGCCCAGGACTAGCGGGAGGACTAACCGGGGAGCTGTTTTTT. Looking up the rest from reference TRBV5-1 and TRBJ2-2 gives the full variable domain: KAGVTQTPRYLIKTRGQQVTLSCSPISGHRSVSWYQQTPGQGLQFLFEYFSETQRNKGNFPGRFSGRQFSNSRSEMNVSTLELGDSALYLCASSPGLAGGLTGELFFGEGSRLTVL.

This clonotype occurred a few times. The rearrangement joins TRBV20-1 to TRBJ1-4; 8 bases agree with TRBD1. This CDR3 region has 16 residues. The V segment lost 1 base and the J segment 4 bases; nucleotides outside the gene matches: 8. The V gene's germline CDR1 is DFQATT and CDR2 SNEGSKA (reference sequence). The CDR3 DNA follows: TGCAGTGCTAGAGGGACAGCAGGGGGCCTTAATGAAAAACTGTTTTTT. Protein product: CSARGTAGGLNEKLFF.

The J gene is TRBJ2-5, the V gene TRBV4-2, with 9 bases identical to TRBD1. The DNA end lines up better with TRBJ2-7; the J call may be wrong. This CDR3 is built from 16 residues. Germline CDR1 LGHNA, CDR2 YNFKEQ. CDR3 sequence: CASSRRNRDRVYEQYF. The CDR3 DNA is TGTGCCAGCAGCAGACGCAACCGGGACAGGGTCTACGAGCAGTACTTC.

V and J are TRBV20-1 and TRBJ2-7; D not resolved. The CDR3 loop spans 16 amino acids. V lost 1 base and J lost 0, with 16 bases in between. Germline lookup yields CDR1 DFQATT and CDR2 SNEGSKA (reference sequence). The CDR3 coding sequence is TGCAGTGCTAGAGGTAGTGAGTTTGAGGACTCCTACGAGCAGTACTTC. This encodes CSARGSEFEDSYEQYF.

This clonotype was found many times. V is TRBV4-1 and J is TRBJ2-7; TRBD2 matches at 9 bases. CDR1 and CDR2 (germline): MGHRA, YSYEKL. The CDR3 spans 16 residues. V trimming: 0 bases; J trimming: 2 bases; junction bases outside the gene matches: 5. In DNA form, the CDR3 reads TGCGCCAGCAGCCAAGAGTTGACTAGCGGTGCCTACGAGCAGTACTTC. Its protein is CASSQELTSGAYEQYF.

A note on this clonotype: One junction end does not reproduce the germline sequence, and a read error may be involved. The V and J genes are TRBV4-1 and TRBJ2-1; 9 bases align to TRBD1. Germline V gives CDR1 MGHRA, CDR2 YSYEKL. This CDR3 contains 15 residues. CDR3 sequence: CASNQEGDRANEQFF. The CDR3 region has the DNA TGCGCCAGCAACCAAGAGGGGGACAGGGCGAATGAGCAGTTCTTC.

J is TRBJ2-7 and V is TRBV5-1, with 7 bases that match TRBD1. The germline V gene has CDR1 SGHRS and CDR2 YFSETQ. The CDR3 runs 17 residues. V was clipped by 3 bases and J by 4 bases; unmatched bases: 16. CDR3 amino acids: CASSSGWTGNQDYEQYF. DNA of the CDR3: TGCGCCAGCAGCTCGGGATGGACAGGTAATCAGGATTACGAGCAGTACTTC.

The chain links TRBV29-1 to TRBJ2-1, with D tentatively TRBD2 (5 bases). Germline loops: CDR1 SQVTM, CDR2 ANQGSEA. Trimming pared 4 bases from V and 10 bases from J, leaving 14 bases between. The CDR3 loop spans 12 amino acids. The CDR3 bases are TGCAGCGTTGTAACCCAAGGGAGAGAGCAGTTCTTC. Encoded protein: CSVVTQGREQFF.